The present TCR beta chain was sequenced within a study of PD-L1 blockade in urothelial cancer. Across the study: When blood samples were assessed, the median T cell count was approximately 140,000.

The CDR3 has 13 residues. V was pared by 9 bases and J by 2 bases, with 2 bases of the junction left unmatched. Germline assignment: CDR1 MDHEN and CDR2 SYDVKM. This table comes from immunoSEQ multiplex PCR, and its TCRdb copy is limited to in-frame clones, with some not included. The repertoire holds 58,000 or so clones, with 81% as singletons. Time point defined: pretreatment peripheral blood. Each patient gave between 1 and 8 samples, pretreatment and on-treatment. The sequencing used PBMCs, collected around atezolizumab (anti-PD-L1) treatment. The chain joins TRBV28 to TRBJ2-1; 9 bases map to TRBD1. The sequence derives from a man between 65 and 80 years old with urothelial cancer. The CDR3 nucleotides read TGTGCCAGTACAGGGGGCGCCTACAATGAGCAGTTCTTC. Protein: CASTGGAYNEQFF. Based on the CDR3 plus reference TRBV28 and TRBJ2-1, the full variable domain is DVKVTQSSRYLVKRTGEKVFLECVQDMDHENMFWYRQDPGLGLRLIYFSYDVKMKEKGDIPEGYSVSREKKERFSLILESASTNQTSMYLCASTGGAYNEQFFGPGTRLTVL.